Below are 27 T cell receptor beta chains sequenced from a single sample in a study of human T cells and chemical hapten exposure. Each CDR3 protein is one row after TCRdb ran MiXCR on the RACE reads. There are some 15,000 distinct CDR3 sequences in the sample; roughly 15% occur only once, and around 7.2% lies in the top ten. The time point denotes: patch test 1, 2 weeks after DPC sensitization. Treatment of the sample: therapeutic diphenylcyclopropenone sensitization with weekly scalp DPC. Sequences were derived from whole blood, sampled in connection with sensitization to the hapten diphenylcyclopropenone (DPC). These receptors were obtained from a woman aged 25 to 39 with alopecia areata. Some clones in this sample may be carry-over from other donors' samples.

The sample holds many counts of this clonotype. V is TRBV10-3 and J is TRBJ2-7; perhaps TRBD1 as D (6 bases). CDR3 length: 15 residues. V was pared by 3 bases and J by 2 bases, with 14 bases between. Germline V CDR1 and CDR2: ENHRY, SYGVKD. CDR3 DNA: TGTGCCATCAGTGACCGAGGGACATCCGCCTACGAGCAGTACGTC. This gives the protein CAISDRGTSAYEQYV.

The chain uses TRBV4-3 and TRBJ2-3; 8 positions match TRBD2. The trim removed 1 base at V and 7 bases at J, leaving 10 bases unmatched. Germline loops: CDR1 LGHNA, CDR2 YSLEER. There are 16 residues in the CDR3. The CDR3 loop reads CASSQGAAGEGHTQYF. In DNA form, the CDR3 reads TGCGCCAGCAGCCAAGGTGCAGCGGGGGAGGGACATACGCAGTATTTT.

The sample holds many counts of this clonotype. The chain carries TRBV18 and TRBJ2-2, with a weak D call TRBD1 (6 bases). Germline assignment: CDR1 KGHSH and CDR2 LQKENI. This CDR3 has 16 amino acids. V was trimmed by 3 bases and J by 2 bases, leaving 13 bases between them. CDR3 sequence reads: CASSPRVGQNTGELFF. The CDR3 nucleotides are TGTGCCAGCTCACCCAGAGTGGGACAAAACACCGGGGAGCTGTTTTTT.

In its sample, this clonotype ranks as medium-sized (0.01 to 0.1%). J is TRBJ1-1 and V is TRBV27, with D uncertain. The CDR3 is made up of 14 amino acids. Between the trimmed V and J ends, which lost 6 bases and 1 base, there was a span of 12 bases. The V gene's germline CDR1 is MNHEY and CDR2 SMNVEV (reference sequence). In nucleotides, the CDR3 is TGTGCCAGCAGCCCAGCAGGACGGAACACTGAAGCTTTCTTT. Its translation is CASSPAGRNTEAFF.

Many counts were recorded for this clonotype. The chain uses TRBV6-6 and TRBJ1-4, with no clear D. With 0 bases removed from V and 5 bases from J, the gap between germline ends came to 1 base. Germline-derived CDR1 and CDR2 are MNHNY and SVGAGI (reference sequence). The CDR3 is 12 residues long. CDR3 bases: TGTGCCAGCAGTTACTCCAATGAAAAACTGTTTTTT. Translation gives CASSYSNEKLFF.

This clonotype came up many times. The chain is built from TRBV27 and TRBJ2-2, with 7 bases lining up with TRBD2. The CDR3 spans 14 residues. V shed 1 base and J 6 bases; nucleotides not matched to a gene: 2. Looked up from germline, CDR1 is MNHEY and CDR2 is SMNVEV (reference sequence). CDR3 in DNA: TGTGCCAGCAGTTTATGGGCGGGAGCCGGGGAGCTGTTTTTT. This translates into CASSLWAGAGELFF.

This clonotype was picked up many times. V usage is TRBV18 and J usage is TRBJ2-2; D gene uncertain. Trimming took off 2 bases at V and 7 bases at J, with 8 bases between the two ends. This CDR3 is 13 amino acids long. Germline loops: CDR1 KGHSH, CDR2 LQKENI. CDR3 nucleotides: TGTGCCAGCTCACCAGGACGGGTCGGGGAGCTGTTTTTT. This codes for CASSPGRVGELFF. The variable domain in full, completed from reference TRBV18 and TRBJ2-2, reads NAGVMQNPRHLVRRRGQEARLRCSPMKGHSHVYWYRQLPEEGLKFMVYLQKENIIDESGMPKERFSAEFPKEGPSILRIQQVVRGDSAAYFCASSPGRVGELFFGEGSRLTVL.

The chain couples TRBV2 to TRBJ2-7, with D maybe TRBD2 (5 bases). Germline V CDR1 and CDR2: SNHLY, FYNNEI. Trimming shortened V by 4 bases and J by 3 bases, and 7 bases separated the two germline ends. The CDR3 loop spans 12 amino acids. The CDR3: CASSGEGYEQYF. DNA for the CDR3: TGTGCCAGCAGTGGCGAGGGCTACGAGCAGTACTTC. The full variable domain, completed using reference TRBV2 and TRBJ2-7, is EPEVTQTPSHQVTQMGQEVILRCVPISNHLYFYWYRQILGQKVEFLVSFYNNEISEKSEIFDDQFSVERPDGSNFTLKIRSTKLEDSAMYFCASSGEGYEQYFGPGTRLTVT.

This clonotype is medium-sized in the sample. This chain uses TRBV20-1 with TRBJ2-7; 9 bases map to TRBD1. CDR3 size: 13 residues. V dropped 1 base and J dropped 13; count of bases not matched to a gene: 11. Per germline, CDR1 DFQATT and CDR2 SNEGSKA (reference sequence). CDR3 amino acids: CSARVNRDRVQYF. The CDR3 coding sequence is TGCAGTGCTAGAGTAAACCGGGACAGGGTCCAATACTTC.

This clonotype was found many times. CDR3 residues: CASSLATQRHTDTQYF. The CDR3 DNA sequence: TGCGCCAGCAGCTTGGCGACTCAACGCCACACAGATACGCAGTATTTT. V usage is TRBV5-1 and J usage is TRBJ2-3; D unclear. Trimming shortened V by 0 bases and J by 2 bases, and 13 bases separated the two germline ends. From germline, CDR1 is SGHRS and CDR2 YFSETQ. CDR3 length: 16 amino acids.

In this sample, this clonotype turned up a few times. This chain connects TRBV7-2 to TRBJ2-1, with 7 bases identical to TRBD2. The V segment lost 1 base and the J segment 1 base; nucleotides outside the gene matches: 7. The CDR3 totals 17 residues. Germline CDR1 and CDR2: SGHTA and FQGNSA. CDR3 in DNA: TGTGCCAGCAGCTTAGATGGGCGGGAGAGGTCCTACAATGAGCAGTTCTTC. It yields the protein CASSLDGRERSYNEQFF.

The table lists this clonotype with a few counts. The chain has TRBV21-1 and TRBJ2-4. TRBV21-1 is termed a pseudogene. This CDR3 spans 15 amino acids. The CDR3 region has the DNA TGTGCCAGCCCGCACGAAGATATGGCCAAAAACATTCAGTACTTC. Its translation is CASPHEDMAKNIQYF.

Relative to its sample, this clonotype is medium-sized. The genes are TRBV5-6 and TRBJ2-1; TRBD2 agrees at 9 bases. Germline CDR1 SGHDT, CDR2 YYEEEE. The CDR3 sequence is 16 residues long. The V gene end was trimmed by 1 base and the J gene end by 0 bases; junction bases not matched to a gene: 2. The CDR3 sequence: CASSLFSGSSYNEQFF. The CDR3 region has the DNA TGTGCCAGCAGCTTGTTTAGCGGGAGCTCCTACAATGAGCAGTTCTTC.

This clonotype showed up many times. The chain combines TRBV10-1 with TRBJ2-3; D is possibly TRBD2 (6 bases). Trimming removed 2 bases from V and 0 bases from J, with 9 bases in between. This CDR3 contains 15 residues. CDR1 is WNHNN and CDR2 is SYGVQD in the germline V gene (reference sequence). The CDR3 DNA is TGCGCCAGCAGTGAGGGACTACGAAGCACAGATACGCAGTATTTT. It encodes CASSEGLRSTDTQYF.

CDR3: CASSQVGTNSPLHF. The CDR3 DNA follows: TGCGCCAGCAGCCAAGTAGGAACTAATTCACCCCTCCACTTT. The chain carries TRBV4-1 and TRBJ1-6; D gene uncertain. Looked up from germline, CDR1 is MGHRA and CDR2 is YSYEKL. The V end lost 1 base, the J end lost 6 bases, and 7 bases lay between the germline ends. CDR3 size: 14 residues.

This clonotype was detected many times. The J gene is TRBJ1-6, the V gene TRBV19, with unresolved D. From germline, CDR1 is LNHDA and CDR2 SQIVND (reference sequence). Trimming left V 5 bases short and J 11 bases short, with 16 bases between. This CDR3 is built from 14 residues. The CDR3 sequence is CASSASVTLPPLHF. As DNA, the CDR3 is TGTGCCAGTAGTGCGTCCGTTACTTTACCACCCCTCCACTTT.

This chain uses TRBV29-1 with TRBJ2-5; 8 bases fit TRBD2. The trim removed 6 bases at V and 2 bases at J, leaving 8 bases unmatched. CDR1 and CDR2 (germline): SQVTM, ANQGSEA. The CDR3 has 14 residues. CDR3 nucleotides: TGCAGCGTCTCCAGCGGGGGCCTACAAGAGACCCAGTACTTC. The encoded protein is CSVSSGGLQETQYF.

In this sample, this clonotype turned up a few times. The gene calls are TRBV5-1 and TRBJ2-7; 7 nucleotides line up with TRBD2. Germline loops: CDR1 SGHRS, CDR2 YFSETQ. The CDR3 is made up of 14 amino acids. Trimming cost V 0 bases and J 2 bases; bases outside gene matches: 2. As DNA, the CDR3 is TGCGCCAGCAGCTTGGATCGGGGGGCCTACGAGCAGTACTTC. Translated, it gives CASSLDRGAYEQYF.

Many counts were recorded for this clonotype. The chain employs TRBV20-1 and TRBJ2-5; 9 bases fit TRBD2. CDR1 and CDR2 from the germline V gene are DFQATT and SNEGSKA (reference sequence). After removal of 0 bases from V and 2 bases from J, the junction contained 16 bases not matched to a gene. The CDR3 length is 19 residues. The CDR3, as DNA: TGCAGTGCTAGAGAAATCGGGGTCCTAGCGGGGAGGAGACAAGAGACCCAGTACTTC. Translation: CSAREIGVLAGRRQETQYF.

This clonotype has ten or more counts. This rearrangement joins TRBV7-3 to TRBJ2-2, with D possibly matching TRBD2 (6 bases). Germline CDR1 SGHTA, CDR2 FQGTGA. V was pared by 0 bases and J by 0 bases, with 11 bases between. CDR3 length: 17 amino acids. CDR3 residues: CASSLTPGGSNTGELFF. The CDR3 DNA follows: TGTGCCAGCAGCTTAACCCCTGGGGGGTCGAACACCGGGGAGCTGTTTTTT.

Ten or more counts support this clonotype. The CDR3 reads CASSQRRRDTEAFF. The CDR3 region has the DNA TGTGCCAGCAGCCAAAGGCGAAGGGACACTGAAGCTTTCTTT. This chain uses TRBV3-1 with TRBJ1-1; D gene ambiguous. Germline assignment: CDR1 LGHDT and CDR2 YNNKEL (reference sequence). This CDR3 has 14 amino acids. The V end lost 2 bases, the J end lost 3 bases, and 10 bases lay between the germline ends.

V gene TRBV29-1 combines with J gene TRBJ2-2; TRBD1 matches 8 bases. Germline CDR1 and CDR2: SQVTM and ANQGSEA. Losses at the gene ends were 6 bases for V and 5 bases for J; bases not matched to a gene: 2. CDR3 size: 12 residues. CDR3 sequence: CSVRQGTGELFF. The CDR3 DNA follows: TGCAGCGTACGACAGGGGACCGGGGAGCTGTTTTTT.

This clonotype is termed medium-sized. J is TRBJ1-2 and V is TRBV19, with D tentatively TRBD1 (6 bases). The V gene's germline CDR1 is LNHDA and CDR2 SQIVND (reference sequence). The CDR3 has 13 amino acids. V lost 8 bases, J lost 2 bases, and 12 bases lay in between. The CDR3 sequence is CASGIRGNYGYTF. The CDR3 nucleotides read TGTGCCAGTGGGATTAGGGGGAACTATGGCTACACCTTC.

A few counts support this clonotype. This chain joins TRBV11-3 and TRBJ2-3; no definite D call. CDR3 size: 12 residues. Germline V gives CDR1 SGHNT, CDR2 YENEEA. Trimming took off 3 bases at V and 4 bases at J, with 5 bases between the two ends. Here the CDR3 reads CASSLTSDTQYF. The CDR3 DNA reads TGTGCCAGCAGCTTGACTTCAGATACGCAGTATTTT.

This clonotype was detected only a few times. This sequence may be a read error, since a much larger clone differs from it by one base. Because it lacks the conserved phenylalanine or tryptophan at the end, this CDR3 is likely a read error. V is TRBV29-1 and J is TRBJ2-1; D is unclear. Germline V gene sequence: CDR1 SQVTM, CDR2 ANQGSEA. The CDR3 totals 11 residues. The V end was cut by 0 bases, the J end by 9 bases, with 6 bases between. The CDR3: CSVEEVSEQFS. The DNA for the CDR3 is TGCAGCGTTGAAGAGGTTAGTGAGCAGTTCTCC.

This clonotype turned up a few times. CDR3: CASSLFLTPTGELFF. In DNA form, the CDR3 reads TGTGCCAGCAGCTTGTTTCTCACACCCACCGGGGAGCTGTTTTTT. This chain joins TRBV5-4 and TRBJ2-2; D unclear. CDR1 SGHNT and CDR2 YYREEE come from the germline V gene (reference sequence). The CDR3 loop spans 15 amino acids. Trimming removed 1 base at V and 4 bases at J, with 11 bases between.

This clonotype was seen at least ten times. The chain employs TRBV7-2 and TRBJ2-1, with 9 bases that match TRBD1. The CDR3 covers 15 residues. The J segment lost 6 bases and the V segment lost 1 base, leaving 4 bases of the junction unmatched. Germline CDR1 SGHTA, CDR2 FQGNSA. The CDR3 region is CASSLEGTGINEQFF. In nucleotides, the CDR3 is TGTGCCAGCAGCTTAGAGGGGACAGGGATCAATGAGCAGTTCTTC. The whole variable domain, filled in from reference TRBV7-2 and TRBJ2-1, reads GAGVSQSPSNKVTEKGKDVELRCDPISGHTALYWYRQSLGQGLEFLIYFQGNSAPDKSGLPSDRFSAERTGGSVSTLTIQRTQQEDSAVYLCASSLEGTGINEQFFGPGTRLTVL.